A single sample gave rise to the 18 T cell receptor delta chains below, sequenced in a study of γδ T cells in repeated Plasmodium falciparum infection (dated by TCRdb to the early 2020s). Libraries were prepared through multiplex PCR. The sequencer listed for this sample is Illumina MiSeq. TCRdb called clones afresh from the public reads with CATT; identical DNA rows were later merged. This sample gives 40,000 to 55,000 delta-chain clones in total; roughly 2% of them show up just once. The ten largest clonotypes hold approximately 25% of the sample. Vgamma9/Vdelta2+ and Vdelta2-negative gammadelta T cell populations were flow-sorted from peripheral blood mononuclear cells for bulk TCR repertoire analysis. The sequenced material came from gamma-delta T cells from blood. The source of these receptors is a pool of human donors (malaria-infected and uninfected, not separated).

This clone was counted a few times. The amino acid sequence in TCRdb belongs to a much larger clone and departs from this DNA's translation at residue 10, likely a sequencing read error; the sequence shown is translated from the DNA. The V gene is TRDV3, the J gene TRDJ1; 11 nucleotides line up with TRDD3. V shed 3 bases and J 5 bases; nucleotides not matched to a gene: 26. Germline lookup yields CDR1 TVYSNPD and CDR2 GDNSRS (reference sequence). The CDR3 has 20 residues. The CDR3 DNA follows: TGTGCCTTGATAACAGGCCTTCCGCCGTGCTGGGGGATACCGACAGATAAACTCATCTTT. Its protein product is CALITGLPPCWGIPTDKLIF. The variable domain in full, with the rest retrieved from reference TRDV3 and TRDJ1, is CDKVTQSSPDQTVASGSEVVLLCTYDTVYSNPDLFWYRIRPDYSFQFVFYGDNSRSEGADFTQGRFSVKHILTQKAFHLVISPVRTEDSATYYCALITGLPPCWGIPTDKLIFGKGTRVTVEP.

Only a few counts were recorded for this clone. TCRdb's protein, taken from a much larger clone, differs from this DNA's translation at residue 4, likely owing to a read error; the protein displayed comes from the DNA. V is TRDV2 and J is TRDJ1, with D possibly TRDD3 on 6 matching bases. Per the germline V gene, CDR1 is GEAIGNYY and CDR2 is EKD. The CDR3 consists of 14 residues. The CDR3 coding sequence is TGTGCCTGTAACACCTGGGGCCAGGCCGATAAACTCATCTTT. Protein product: CACNTWGQADKLIF.

A note on this clone: TCRdb's protein for this DNA is that of a much larger clone and differs from the translation at residue 7, likely a read error; the protein shown is the DNA translation. The rearrangement uses TRDV1 and TRDJ1; maybe TRDD2 (9 bases). The J gene is absent in TCRdb and was assigned here via DNA matching to germline. Deletions cut 3 bases from V and 0 bases from J, with 35 bases between. Per the germline V gene, CDR1 is TSWWSYY and CDR2 is QGS. This CDR3 comprises 23 residues. CDR3 nucleotides: TGTGCTCTTGGGGATCCCTCTCCTTCCTACCCGGAGTACTGGGGGGAGTACACCGATAAACTCATCTTT. This translates into CALGDPSPSYPEYWGEYTDKLIF.

This clone has more than one count but fewer than ten. TCRdb pairs this DNA with a much larger clone's protein that differs at residue 4, likely a read error; the protein shown was translated from the DNA. The chain employs TRDV2 and TRDJ1, with 9 bases that match TRDD3. Assignment of the J gene here rests on matching the DNA to germline, because TCRdb gives none. Looked up from germline, CDR1 is GEAIGNYY and CDR2 is EKD. There are 14 residues in the CDR3. The CDR3 DNA reads TGTGCCTGTGGCACCATGGGGGATAAGCATAAACTCATCTTT. It translates to CACGTMGDKHKLIF.

This clone was seen ten or more times. A read error is the likely source, as a far larger clone sits one nucleotide away. The same CDR3 is also encoded by other DNA sequences in this sample. The V segment is TRDV2, and no J call was made; the D segment call TRDD3 is taken from the table without a DNA check. Looked up from germline, CDR1 is GEAIGNYY and CDR2 is EKD. This CDR3 is built from 19 residues. The chain's CDR3 is CACETITGGYTGDTDKLIF. DNA of the CDR3: TGTGCCTGTGAGACAATTACTGGGGGATACACCGGAGACACCGATAAGCTCATCTTT.

About this clone: The TCRdb protein, from a much larger clone, departs from this DNA's translation at residue 17, likely by read error; the protein shown derives from the DNA. This chain uses TRDV1 with TRDJ1, with TRDD3 identical over 9 bases. Because TCRdb records no J gene, it was assigned here through a match of the DNA to germline. This CDR3 contains 23 residues. V trimming: 0 bases; J trimming: 0 bases; junction bases outside the gene matches: 23. Germline V gene lookup returns CDR1 TSWWSYY and CDR2 QGS. The CDR3 nucleotides read TGTGCTCTTGGGGAACTAAGCTTCCCTACGGTACGTCTACTGGGGGAAGACACCGATAAACTCATCTTT. This gives the protein CALGELSFPTVRLLGEDTDKLIF.

Notes on this clone: TCRdb assigns this DNA the protein of a much larger clone, which departs from its translation at residue 8; this likely reflects a read error, and the protein shown comes from translating the DNA. This rearrangement joins TRAV36/DV7 to TRDJ1, with D unresolved. Germline loops: CDR1 VTNFRS, CDR2 LTSSGIE (reference sequence). This CDR3 contains 12 residues. The CDR3: CAVRGTTVKLIF. The CDR3 region has the DNA TGTGCTGTAAGAGGAACAACCGTTAAACTCATCTTT.

Points on this clone: TCRdb shows a much larger clone's protein in place of this DNA's translation, and the two differ at residue 10, likely through a read error; the protein shown is translated from the DNA. The rearrangement uses TRDV1 and TRDJ2; tentatively, D is TRDD2 or TRDD3 (6 bases each). The J gene comes from matching the DNA to germline here; TCRdb lacks it. Germline CDR1 and CDR2: TSWWSYY and QGS. V dropped 4 bases and J dropped 3 bases, with 30 bases sitting between them. The CDR3 extends over 21 amino acids. The CDR3 DNA follows: TGTGCTCTTGGGGGTCGACTCCTACTGTATGGGGGGCCGAAGGTGACAGCACAACTCTTCTTT. Amino acid sequence: CALGGRLLLYGGPKVTAQLFF.

In this sample, this clone turned up a few times. One base separates it from a far larger clone, so it is likely a read error. This specimen includes other DNA sequences encoding the same CDR3. The V gene reported is TRDV1; the J gene is uncalled; the table's D call TRDD3 went unverified against the DNA. Germline lookup yields CDR1 TSWWSYY and CDR2 QGS. This CDR3 has 25 residues. The CDR3 loop reads CALGEQGFSQVLGDTISPWTDKLIF. The DNA of the CDR3 is TGTGCTCTTGGGGAACAGGGCTTCTCACAAGTACTGGGGGATACCATATCGCCGTGGACCGATAAACTTATCTTT.

This clone has more than one count but fewer than ten. This probably arose from a read error, given a far larger clone one base away. This specimen includes other DNA sequences encoding the same CDR3. This chain joins TRDV1 and TRDJ1, with TRDD3 as a possible D gene (6 bases). V shed 2 bases and J shed 2 bases, with 33 bases lying between them. The CDR3 loop spans 22 amino acids. CDR1 and CDR2 (germline): TSWWSYY, QGS. CDR3 coding DNA: TGTGCTCTTGGGGAAGCCCTGGATTTGTACTGGGCCCCACCACGGGGGACCGATAAACTCATCTTT. This sequence encodes CALGEALDLYWAPPRGTDKLIF.

As regards this clone: TCRdb lists the protein of a much larger clone for this DNA, which differs at residue 9, so this is likely a read error; the protein given here is translated from the DNA itself. J is TRDJ1 and V is TRAV29/DV5, with a tentative D call TRDD3 (5 bases). Because TCRdb records no J gene, it was assigned here through a match of the DNA to germline. The CDR3 consists of 14 residues. Germline CDR1 is NSMFDY and CDR2 is ISSIKDK. Between the trimmed V and J ends, which lost 1 base and 3 bases, there was a span of 13 bases. CDR3 sequence: CAASPGGSADKLIF. CDR3 coding DNA: TGTGCAGCAAGCCCCGGGGGCTCTGCCGATAAACTCATCTTT.

Concerning this clone: The protein recorded in TCRdb matches a much larger clone and deviates from this DNA's translation at residue 4, suggesting a read error; the protein here is obtained by translating the DNA. CDR3: CACGGLGGLNGDKLIF. CDR3 bases: TGTGCCTGTGGAGGGCTTGGGGGATTAAATGGCGATAAACTCATCTTT. This chain connects TRDV2 to TRDJ1; 8 bases align to TRDD3. The J gene, absent from TCRdb, was called here by matching the DNA to germline. Germline-derived CDR1 and CDR2 are GEAIGNYY and EKD. The CDR3 sequence is 16 residues long. V lost 5 bases, J lost 4 bases, and 14 bases stayed unmatched.

Points on this clone: TCRdb pairs this DNA with a much larger clone's protein that differs at residue 16, likely a read error; the protein shown was translated from the DNA. The chain is built from TRDV2 and TRDJ1, with TRDD3 identical over 9 bases. TCRdb offers no J gene call, so here the DNA was matched to germline to obtain one. The germline CDR1 and CDR2 sequences are GEAIGNYY and EKD. The V and J ends lost 6 bases and 1 base, in that order; junction bases with no gene match: 29. This CDR3 region has 22 residues. Written as DNA, the CDR3 is TGTGCCTGTCCCCGTAATCGGGAAGGGGGATACAACCACCCACTGTGCACCGATAAACTCATCTTT. It yields the protein CACPRNREGGYNHPLCTDKLIF.

This clone has only a few counts. This DNA translates differently at residue 11 from the TCRdb protein, which is that of a much larger clone; a read error is likely, and the protein shown is the DNA's own translation. V gene TRDV1 combines with J gene TRDJ1, with 9 bases aligning to TRDD3. Here the J gene was assigned by germline matching of the DNA, as TCRdb has none. Germline CDR1 TSWWSYY, CDR2 QGS. CDR3 size: 24 residues. V shed 1 base and J 0 bases; nucleotides not matched to a gene: 27. This chain's CDR3 is CALGEPPFIDPWPHWGTYTDKLIF. CDR3 nucleotides: TGTGCTCTTGGGGAACCCCCGTTTATCGACCCTTGGCCTCACTGGGGGACGTACACCGATAAACTCATCTTT.

There are a few counts of this clone. TCRdb shows a much larger clone's protein in place of this DNA's translation, and the two differ at residue 9, likely through a read error; the protein shown is translated from the DNA. This chain joins TRDV1 and TRDJ1; 9 nucleotides align to TRDD3. The J gene comes from matching the DNA to germline here; TCRdb lacks it. The germline gives CDR1 TSWWSYY, CDR2 QGS. The CDR3 loop spans 20 amino acids. Unmatched junction bases numbered 16, after V lost 0 bases and J lost 2 bases. CDR3 in DNA: TGTGCTCTTGGGGAACTAGGTTCAGTACTGGGGGAAATAGATACCGATAAACTCATCTTT. Residues: CALGELGSVLGEIDTDKLIF.

This clone is categorized as medium-sized. This chain links TRDV2 with TRDJ1, with 10 bases matching TRDD3. This CDR3 comprises 17 residues. With 5 bases clipped from V and 1 base from J, the junction kept 12 bases outside the gene matches. Germline CDR1 reads GEAIGNYY; CDR2 reads EKD. The CDR3 DNA follows: TGTGCCTGTGGGATAGGGGGGATACGTTGGTGCACCGATAAACTCATCTTT. Residues: CACGIGGIRWCTDKLIF.

This clone was counted ten times or more. TCRdb pairs this DNA with a much larger clone's protein that differs at residue 3, likely a read error; the protein shown was translated from the DNA. The V and J genes are TRDV2 and TRDJ1; D gene uncertain. This CDR3 region has 15 residues. Germline V CDR1 and CDR2: GEAIGNYY, EKD. The CDR3 region is CARDTVGTLGDKLIF. As DNA, the CDR3 is TGTGCCCGTGACACCGTGGGAACCTTGGGCGATAAACTCATCTTT.

Remarks on this clone: This DNA translates differently at residue 7 from the TCRdb protein, which is that of a much larger clone; a read error is likely, and the protein shown is the DNA's own translation. The chain recombines TRDV1 with TRDJ1; 10 nucleotides align to TRDD3. Here the J gene was assigned by germline matching of the DNA, as TCRdb has none. With V trimmed by 2 bases and J by 0 bases, 24 bases remained unmatched. This CDR3 spans 23 amino acids. Germline CDR1 TSWWSYY, CDR2 QGS. The CDR3 spells CALGELFPARGRGGIRDTDKLIF. The CDR3 region has the DNA TGTGCTCTTGGGGAATTGTTTCCCGCGCGAGGGAGAGGGGGGATACGCGACACCGATAAACTCATCTTT.